The clone carrying this T cell receptor beta chain was seen many times. Its antigen remains unknown. The CDR3 extends 3 residues past the end of the read, so its final part is completed from the germline J gene. This sample is part of a study of T cell clonality in common variable immunodeficiency. Study observations and caveats: CVID subjects showed higher TCRbeta clonality than healthy controls.

Germline V CDR1 and CDR2: DFQATT, SNEGSKA (reference sequence). There are 17 residues in the CDR3. V shed 0 bases and J 0 bases; nucleotides not matched to a gene: 5. CVID and control samples used equivalent genomic DNA input. Clones were read by immunoSEQ multiplex PCR, and TCRdb kept only the in-frame ones, dropping some. The profile covers under 45,000 clones, none occurring a single time. The chain is built from TRBV20-1 and TRBJ2-1; 10 bases align to TRBD2. The TCR comes from a person aged 18 to 70 in good health. Sequencing used peripheral blood mononuclear cells. CDR3 amino acids: CSARDRPSGSSYNEQFF. The part of the CDR3 DNA that was read is TGCAGTGCTAGAGATAGGCCTAGCGGGAGCTCCTACAATGAG.